The TCR beta chain described here comes from a study of shared clonotypes between healthy human individuals. Study outcomes and limitations: Clonotypes that were shared across four donors made up around 5% of naive CD4 clonotypes.

Turning to this clone: What it binds is not known.

This table comes from immunoSEQ multiplex PCR, and its TCRdb copy is limited to in-frame clones, with some not included. The table shows roughly 1.4 million clones, with 98% occurring only once. The specimen sequenced was naive CD4+ T cells sorted from blood. As to subset: CD45RA+ positively selected. The receptor's source is a man under 40 in good health.

The CDR3, as DNA: TGTGCCAGCAGCTTGGGACTAGCCGTCGACGAGCAGTACTTC. Amino acids: CASSLGLAVDEQYF. The V call is TRBV7-9, the J call TRBJ2-7, with 9 bases matching TRBD2. CDR3 length: 14 amino acids. Per germline, CDR1 SEHNR and CDR2 FQNEAQ (reference sequence). V was pared by 3 bases and J by 5 bases, with 5 bases of the junction left unmatched. The full variable domain, its missing parts supplied by reference TRBV7-9 and TRBJ2-7, is DTGVSQNPRHKITKRGQNVTFRCDPISEHNRLYWYRQTLGQGPEFLTYFQNEAQLEKSRLLSDRFSAERPKGSFSTLEIQRTEQGDSAMYLCASSLGLAVDEQYFGPGTRLTVT.